This T cell receptor (beta chain) was sequenced during a study of blood T cell repertoires in COVID-19. Looking at the study overall: The samples span acute and convalescent COVID-19 from the United States, Italy and Spain. T cells, B-cell-depleted T cells, or PBMCs provided the cDNA or gDNA that served as material.

Original processing methods: Amplification of reference gene primers provided the estimated nucleated cell counts. TCRdb's copy holds only in-frame clones and misses some; the assay was immunoSEQ multiplex PCR. V and J calls and clone size are copied from that table; D and trimming were computed from the DNA. The table shows over 75,000 clones, with 70% to 90% occurring only once. V dropped 7 bases and J dropped 6 bases, with 12 bases sitting between them. Looked up from germline, CDR1 is SQVTM and CDR2 is ANQGSEA. The CDR3 contains 12 residues. Seattle's enrolled individuals joined amid active infection and were then monitored longitudinally.

The sequence was obtained from a human donor with COVID-19, enrolled during active disease. The donor label of this sample is uncertain. Sequencing was performed on peripheral blood. V is TRBV29-1 and J is TRBJ1-4; D possibly corresponds to TRBD1 (5 bases). This CDR3 is CSGGRGDEKLFF. CDR3 coding DNA: TGCAGCGGAGGGAGGGGAGATGAAAAACTGTTTTTT.